The entry below gives a single T cell receptor (beta chain) sequence along with its context. Its antigen is unknown. From germline, CDR1 is SQVTM and CDR2 ANQGSEA. Trimming pared 7 bases from V and 6 bases from J, leaving 15 bases between. The CDR3 consists of 13 residues. The data originate from a study of cytomegalovirus exposure and HLA in healthy donors. Study-level findings and limits: In presence/absence analyses, roughly uniform sequencing depth across donors was assumed. One later analysis reportedly identified an Asian-associated ancestry cluster that showed fewer N-insertions than the approximately 600-donor mean.

Donors showed nominal health when sampled, although they likely had unrecorded immune exposures. The PCR ran on 60 Vbeta and 13 Jbeta primers. In the study's own analysis: Later, roughly 77 million unique TCR beta chains were counted in an analysis, and roughly 11 million of them were shared. This table comes from immunoSEQ multiplex PCR, and its TCRdb copy is limited to in-frame clones, with some not included. V, J and clone size were drawn from that table, and D and trimming were deduced from the DNA. The sample lists about 160,000 clones; over 65% were seen once. The receptor comes from a man aged 40-50 years in good health and CMV-seropositive. Sequenced sample: PBMCs. V is TRBV29-1 and J is TRBJ1-4; tentatively, D is TRBD1 (6 bases). The CDR3 loop is CSAEQGGDEKLFF. In nucleotides, the CDR3 is TGCAGCGCCGAACAGGGAGGGGATGAAAAACTGTTTTTT. The full variable domain, completed using reference TRBV29-1 and TRBJ1-4, is SAVISQKPSRDICQRGTSLTIQCQVDSQVTMMFWYRQQPGQSLTLIATANQGSEATYESGFVIDKFPISRPNLTFSTLTVSNMSPEDSSIYLCSAEQGGDEKLFFGSGTQLSVL.